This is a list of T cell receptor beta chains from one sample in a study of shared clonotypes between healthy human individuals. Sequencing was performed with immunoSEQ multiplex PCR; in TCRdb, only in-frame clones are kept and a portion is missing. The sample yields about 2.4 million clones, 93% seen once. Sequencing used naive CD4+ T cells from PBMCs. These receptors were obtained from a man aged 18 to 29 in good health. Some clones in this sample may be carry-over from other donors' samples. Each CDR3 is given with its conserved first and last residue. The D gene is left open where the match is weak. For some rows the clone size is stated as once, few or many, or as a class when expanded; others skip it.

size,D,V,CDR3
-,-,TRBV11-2,CASSRGQNYEQYF
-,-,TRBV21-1,CASRRIQGETPSYEQYF
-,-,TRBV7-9,CASSLDRQARTDTQYF
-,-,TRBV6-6,CASSRLLGTSTDTQYF
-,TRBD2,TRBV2,CASSKGLAGSGETQYF
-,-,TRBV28,CASSPTALGGNQPQHF
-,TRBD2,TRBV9,CASSVGLAGGDASTDTQYF
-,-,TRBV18,CASSPFPGTDTQYF
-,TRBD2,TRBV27,CASTPDGGRFHLRDEQYF
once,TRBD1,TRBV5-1,CASRPTDRTSGANVLTF
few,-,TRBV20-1,CSANYNTEAFF
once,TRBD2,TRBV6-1,CASSEKGRDYSLSYEQYF
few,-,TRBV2,CASSEGDGLGAFF
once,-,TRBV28,CASSVSSFRGSSYNEQFF
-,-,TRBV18,CASSPSETQYF
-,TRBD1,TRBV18,CASSADRALQPQHF
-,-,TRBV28,CASKDQGADTQYF
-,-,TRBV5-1,CASSLTGTRSTIYF
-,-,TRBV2,CASSETLPEGIQYF
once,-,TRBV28,CASSSVGYEQYF
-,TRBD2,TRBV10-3,CAISEVAGGLYEQYF
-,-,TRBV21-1,CASKGGNTIYF
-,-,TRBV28,CASSLTRQNNYGYTF
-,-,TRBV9,CASRDGRGGTEAFF
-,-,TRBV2,CASMVREQSEKLFF
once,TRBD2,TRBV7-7,CASSLLLAGAQYQETQYF
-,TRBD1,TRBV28,CASSWPGQGNSPLHF
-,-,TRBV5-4,CASSSKGGRGPSYEQYF
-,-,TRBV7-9,CASSLNGGPFDEQYF
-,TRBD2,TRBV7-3,CASSLKTSGHTGELFF
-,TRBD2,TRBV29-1,CSVGRGNYEQYF
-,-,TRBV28,CASSLGLNTEAFF
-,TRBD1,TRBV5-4,CASSQLPGGRGYTF
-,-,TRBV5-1,CASTASLYPEGTDEQFF
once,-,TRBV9,CASSVEGESSYNEQFF
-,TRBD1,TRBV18,CASSPDGQGPGGYTF
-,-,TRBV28,CASSLYTFSNTEAFF
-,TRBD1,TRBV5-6,CASSRTGTVAREQYF
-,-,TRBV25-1,CASSVAEGTQYF
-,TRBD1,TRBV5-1,CASSLTGAGEKLFF
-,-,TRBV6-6,CASSYSSQGENEQYF
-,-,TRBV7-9,CASSLIPDRSSKLFF
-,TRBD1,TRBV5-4,CASSSGTGNTEAFF
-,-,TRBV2,CASTEQGLNNQPQHF
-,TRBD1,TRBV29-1,CSVEAGGDEQYF
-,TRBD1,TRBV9,CASSPRPYTGVTEAFF
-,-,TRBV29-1,CSVVGDSGYNEQFF
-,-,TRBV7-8,CASSYPATEAFF
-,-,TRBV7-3,CASSLEIWGADTGELFF
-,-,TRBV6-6,CASSPRPETQYF
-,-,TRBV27,CASRKTGRETYEQYF
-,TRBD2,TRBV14,CASSRGLAGGPFAYEQYF
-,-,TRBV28,CAILLGSGYGYGYTF
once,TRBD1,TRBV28,CASSSPQGAGRYTEAFF
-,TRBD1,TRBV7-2,CASSLGGTVSGNTIYF
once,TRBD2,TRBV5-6,CASSSTGTSGRFTDTQYF
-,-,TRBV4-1,CASSQDVRDQETQYF